This T cell receptor beta chain was sequenced for a study of T cell responses to AZD1222 COVID-19 vaccine. Study-wide points: Vaccine-related CD4 TCRs covered spike, predominating at 160-218 and 743-854.

Clones were sequenced by immunoSEQ multiplex PCR, and TCRdb holds only the in-frame ones, with some missing. In the table there are over 120,000 clones, over 85% of which are singletons. The CDR3 is 14 residues long. The ends were cut back, 2 bases at V and 2 bases at J, with 9 bases in the middle. From germline, CDR1 is MNHNY and CDR2 SVGAGI (reference sequence). Comments on this clone: Its cognate antigen is unknown.

Here the sequenced sample was peripheral blood, taken on day 0 of AZD1222 vaccination. This chain connects TRBV6-6 to TRBJ2-5; no clear D gene. This clonotype was obtained from an adult in good health. For the CDR3, the DNA is TGTGCCAGCAGTTACGGGTCCGGGCAAGAGACCCAGTACTTC. It is translated as CASSYGSGQETQYF.